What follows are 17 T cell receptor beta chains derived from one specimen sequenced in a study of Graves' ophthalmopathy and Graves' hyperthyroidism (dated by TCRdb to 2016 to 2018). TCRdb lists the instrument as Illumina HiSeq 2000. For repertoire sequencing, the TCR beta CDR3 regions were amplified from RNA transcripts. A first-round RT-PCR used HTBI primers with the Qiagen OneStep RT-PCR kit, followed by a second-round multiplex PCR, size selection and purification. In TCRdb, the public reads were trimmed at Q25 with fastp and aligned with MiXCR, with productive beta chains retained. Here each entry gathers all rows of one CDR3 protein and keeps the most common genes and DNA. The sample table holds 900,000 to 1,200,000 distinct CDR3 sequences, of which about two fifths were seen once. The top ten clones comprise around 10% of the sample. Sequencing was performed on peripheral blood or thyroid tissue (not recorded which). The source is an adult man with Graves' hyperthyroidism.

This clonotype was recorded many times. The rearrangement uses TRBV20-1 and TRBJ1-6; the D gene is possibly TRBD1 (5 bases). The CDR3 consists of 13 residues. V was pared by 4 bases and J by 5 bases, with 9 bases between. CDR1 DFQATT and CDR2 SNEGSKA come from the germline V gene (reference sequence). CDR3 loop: CSATGTNNSPLHF. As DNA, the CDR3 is TGCAGTGCTACAGGGACCAATAATTCACCCCTCCACTTT.

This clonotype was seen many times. The CDR3 coding sequence is TGTGCCAGCAGCTTTAGATGGGACGAGCAGTACTTC. This sequence encodes CASSFRWDEQYF. The chain links TRBV7-2 to TRBJ2-7; D is undetermined. The V and J ends lost 3 bases and 5 bases respectively, with 8 bases between them. This CDR3 is 12 amino acids long. Germline V gene data show CDR1 as SGHTA and CDR2 as FQGNSA.

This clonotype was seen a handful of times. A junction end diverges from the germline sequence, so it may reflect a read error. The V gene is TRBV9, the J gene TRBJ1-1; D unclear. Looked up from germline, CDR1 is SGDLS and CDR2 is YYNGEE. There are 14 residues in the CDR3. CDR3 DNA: TGTGCCGGCAGCGTAGAGGGCGGAAACACTGAAGCTTTCTTT. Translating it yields CAGSVEGGNTEAFF.

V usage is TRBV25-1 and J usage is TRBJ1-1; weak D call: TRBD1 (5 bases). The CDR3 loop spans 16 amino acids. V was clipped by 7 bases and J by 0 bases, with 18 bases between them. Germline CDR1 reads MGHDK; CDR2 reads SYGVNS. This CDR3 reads CASNFIPGRMNTEAFF. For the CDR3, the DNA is TGTGCCAGCAACTTCATACCGGGACGGATGAACACTGAAGCTTTCTTT.

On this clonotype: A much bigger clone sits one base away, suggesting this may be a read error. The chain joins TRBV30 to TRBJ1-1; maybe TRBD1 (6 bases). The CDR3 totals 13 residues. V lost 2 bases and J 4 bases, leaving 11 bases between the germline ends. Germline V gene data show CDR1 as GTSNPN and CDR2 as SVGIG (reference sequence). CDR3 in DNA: TGTGCCTGGAGTCATTCGGACAGCACTGAAGCTTTCTTT. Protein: CAWSHSDSTEAFF.

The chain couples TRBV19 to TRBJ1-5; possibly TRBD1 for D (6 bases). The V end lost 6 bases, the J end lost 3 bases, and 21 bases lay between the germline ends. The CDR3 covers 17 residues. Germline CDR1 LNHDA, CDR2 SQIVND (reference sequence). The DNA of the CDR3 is TGTGCCAGTAGCCCCCGTGGGGGGCGGGAGTTCAATCAGCCCCAGCATTTT. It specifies CASSPRGGREFNQPQHF.

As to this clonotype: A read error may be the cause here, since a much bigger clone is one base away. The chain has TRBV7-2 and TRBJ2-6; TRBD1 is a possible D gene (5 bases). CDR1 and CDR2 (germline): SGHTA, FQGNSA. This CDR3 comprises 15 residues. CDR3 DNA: TGTGCCAGCAGCCCAATTAGCTCTGGGGCCAACGTCCCGACTTTC. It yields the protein CASSPISSGANVPTF.

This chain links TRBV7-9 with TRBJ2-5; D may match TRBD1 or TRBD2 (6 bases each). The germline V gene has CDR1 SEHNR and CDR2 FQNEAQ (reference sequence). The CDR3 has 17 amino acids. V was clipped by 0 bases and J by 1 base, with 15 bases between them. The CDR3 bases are TGTGCCAGCAGCTTAGCGTTGGGGGGCCAGCTCCAAGAGACCCAGTACTTC. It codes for CASSLALGGQLQETQYF.

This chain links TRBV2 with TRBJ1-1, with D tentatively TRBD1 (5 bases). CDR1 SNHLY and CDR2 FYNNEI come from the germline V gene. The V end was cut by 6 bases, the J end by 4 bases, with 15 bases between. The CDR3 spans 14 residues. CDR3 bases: TGTGCCAGCAGGCCGGGACCGCTGAGCACTGAAGCTTTCTTT. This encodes CASRPGPLSTEAFF.

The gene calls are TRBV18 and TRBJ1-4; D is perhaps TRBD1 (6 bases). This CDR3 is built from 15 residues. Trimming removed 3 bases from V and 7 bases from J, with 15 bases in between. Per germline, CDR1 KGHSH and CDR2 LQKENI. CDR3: CASSPQQGFGEKLFF. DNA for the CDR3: TGTGCCAGCTCACCCCAACAGGGCTTTGGTGAAAAACTGTTTTTT.

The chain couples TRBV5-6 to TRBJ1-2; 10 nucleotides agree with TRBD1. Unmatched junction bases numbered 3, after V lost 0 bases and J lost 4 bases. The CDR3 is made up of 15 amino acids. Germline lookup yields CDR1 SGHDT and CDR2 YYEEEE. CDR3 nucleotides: TGTGCCAGCAGCTTGGTGGGGACAGGGGTCTATGGCTACACCTTC. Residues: CASSLVGTGVYGYTF.

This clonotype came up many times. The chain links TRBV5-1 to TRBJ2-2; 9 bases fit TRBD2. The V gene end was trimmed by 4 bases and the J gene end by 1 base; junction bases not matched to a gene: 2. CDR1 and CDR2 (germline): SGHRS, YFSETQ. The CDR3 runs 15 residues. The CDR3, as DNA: TGCGCCAGCAGCGTTAGCGGGAGGAACACCGGGGAGCTGTTTTTT. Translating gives CASSVSGRNTGELFF. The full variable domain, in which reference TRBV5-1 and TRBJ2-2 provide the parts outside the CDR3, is KAGVTQTPRYLIKTRGQQVTLSCSPISGHRSVSWYQQTPGQGLQFLFEYFSETQRNKGNFPGRFSGRQFSNSRSEMNVSTLELGDSALYLCASSVSGRNTGELFFGEGSRLTVL.

The CDR3 coding sequence is TGTGCCAGCAGTTTAGGGGCAGACGATGGCTACACCTTC. Translating it yields CASSLGADDGYTF. V and J are TRBV28 and TRBJ1-2, with D perhaps matching TRBD1 (5 bases). CDR1 is MDHEN, CDR2 SYDVKM, per germline. CDR3 size: 13 residues. The V gene lost 2 bases and the J gene lost 6 bases, with 10 bases spanning the gap.

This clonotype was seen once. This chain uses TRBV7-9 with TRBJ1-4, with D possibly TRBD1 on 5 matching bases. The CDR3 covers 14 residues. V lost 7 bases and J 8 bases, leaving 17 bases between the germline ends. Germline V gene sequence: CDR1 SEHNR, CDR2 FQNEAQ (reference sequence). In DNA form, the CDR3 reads TGTGCCAGCAAATCCGTGGGGGTGCGCGAAAAACTGTTTTTT. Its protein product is CASKSVGVREKLFF.

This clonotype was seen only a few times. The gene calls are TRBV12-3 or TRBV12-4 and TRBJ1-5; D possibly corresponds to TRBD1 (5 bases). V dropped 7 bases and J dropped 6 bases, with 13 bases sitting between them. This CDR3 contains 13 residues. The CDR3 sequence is CASTPGGFQPQHF. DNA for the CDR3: TGTGCCAGCACCCCGGGGGGGTTTCAGCCCCAGCATTTT.

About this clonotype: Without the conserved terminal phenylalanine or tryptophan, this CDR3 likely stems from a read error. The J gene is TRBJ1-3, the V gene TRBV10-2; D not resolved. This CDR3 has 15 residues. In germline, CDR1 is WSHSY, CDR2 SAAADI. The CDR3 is CASSYSWRAGNTIYS. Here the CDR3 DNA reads TGTGCCAGCAGTTACTCGTGGAGAGCTGGAAACACCATATATTCT.

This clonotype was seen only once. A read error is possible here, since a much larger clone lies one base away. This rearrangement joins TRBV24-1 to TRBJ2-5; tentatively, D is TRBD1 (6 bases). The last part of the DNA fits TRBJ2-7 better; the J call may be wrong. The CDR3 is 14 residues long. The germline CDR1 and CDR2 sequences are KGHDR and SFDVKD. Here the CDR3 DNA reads TGTGTCAGCAGTACCTCGTGGCAGGGGTACGAGCAGTACTTC. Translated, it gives CVSSTSWQGYEQYF.